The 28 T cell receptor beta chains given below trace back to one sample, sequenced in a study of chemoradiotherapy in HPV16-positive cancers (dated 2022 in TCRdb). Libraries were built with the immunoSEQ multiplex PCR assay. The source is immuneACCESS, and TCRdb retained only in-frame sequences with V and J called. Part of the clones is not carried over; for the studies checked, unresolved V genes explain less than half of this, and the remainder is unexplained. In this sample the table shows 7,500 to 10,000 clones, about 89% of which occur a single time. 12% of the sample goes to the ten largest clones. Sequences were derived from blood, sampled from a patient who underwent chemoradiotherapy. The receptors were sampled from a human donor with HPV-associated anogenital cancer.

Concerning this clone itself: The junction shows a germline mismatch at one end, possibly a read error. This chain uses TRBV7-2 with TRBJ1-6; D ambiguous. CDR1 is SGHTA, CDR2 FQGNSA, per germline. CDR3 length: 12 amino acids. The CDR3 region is CASSSRTGPRRF. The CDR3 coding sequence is TGTGCCAGCAGCTCCCGGACCGGGCCTCGCCGCTTT. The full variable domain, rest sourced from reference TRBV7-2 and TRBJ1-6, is GAGVSQSPSNKVTEKGKDVELRCDPISGHTALYWYRQSLGQGLEFLIYFQGNSAPDKSGLPSDRFSAERTGGSVSTLTIQRTQQEDSAVYLCASSSRTGPRRFGNGTRLTVT.

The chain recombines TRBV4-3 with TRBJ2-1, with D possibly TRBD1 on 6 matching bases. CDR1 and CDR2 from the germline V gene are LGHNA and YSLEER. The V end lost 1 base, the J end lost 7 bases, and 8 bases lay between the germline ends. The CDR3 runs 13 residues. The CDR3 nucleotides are TGCGCCAGCAGCCAAGGGACAGTAAATGAGCAGTTCTTC. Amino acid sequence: CASSQGTVNEQFF.

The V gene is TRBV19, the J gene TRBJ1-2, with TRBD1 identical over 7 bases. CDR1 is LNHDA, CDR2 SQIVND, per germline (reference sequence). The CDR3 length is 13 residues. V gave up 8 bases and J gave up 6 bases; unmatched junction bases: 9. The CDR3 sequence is CASRKQGKDGYTF. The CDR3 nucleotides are TGTGCCAGTCGTAAACAGGGGAAGGATGGCTACACCTTC. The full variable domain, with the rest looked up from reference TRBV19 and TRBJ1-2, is DGGITQSPKYLFRKEGQNVTLSCEQNLNHDAMYWYRQDPGQGLRLIYYSQIVNDFQKGDIAEGYSVSREKKESFPLTVTSAQKNPTAFYLCASRKQGKDGYTFGSGTRLTVV.

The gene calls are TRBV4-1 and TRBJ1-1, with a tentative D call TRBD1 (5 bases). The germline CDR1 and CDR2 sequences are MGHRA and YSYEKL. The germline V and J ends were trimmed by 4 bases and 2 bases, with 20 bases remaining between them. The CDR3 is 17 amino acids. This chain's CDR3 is CASSPERGARVNTEAFF. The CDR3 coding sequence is TGCGCCAGCAGCCCAGAACGAGGGGCGAGGGTAAACACTGAAGCTTTCTTT.

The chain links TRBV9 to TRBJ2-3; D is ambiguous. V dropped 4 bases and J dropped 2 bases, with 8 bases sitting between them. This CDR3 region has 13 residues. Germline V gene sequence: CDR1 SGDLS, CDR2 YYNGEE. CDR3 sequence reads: CASSLDHTDTQYF. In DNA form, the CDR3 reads TGTGCCAGCAGCTTAGACCACACAGATACGCAGTATTTT. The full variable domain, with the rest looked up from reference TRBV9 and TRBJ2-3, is DSGVTQTPKHLITATGQRVTLRCSPRSGDLSVYWYQQSLDQGLQFLIQYYNGEERAKGNILERFSAQQFPDLHSELNLSSLELGDSALYFCASSLDHTDTQYFGPGTRLTVL.

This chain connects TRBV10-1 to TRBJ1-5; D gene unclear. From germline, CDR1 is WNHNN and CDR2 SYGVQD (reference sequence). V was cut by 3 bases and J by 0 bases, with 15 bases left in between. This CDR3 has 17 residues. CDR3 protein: CASSEIFFWSSNQPQHF. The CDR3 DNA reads TGCGCCAGCAGTGAAATTTTTTTTTGGAGTAGCAATCAGCCCCAGCATTTT.

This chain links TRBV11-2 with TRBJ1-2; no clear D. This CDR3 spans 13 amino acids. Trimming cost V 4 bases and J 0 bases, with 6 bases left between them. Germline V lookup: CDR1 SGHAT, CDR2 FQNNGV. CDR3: CASSSGTNYGYTF. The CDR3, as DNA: TGTGCCAGCAGCTCCGGGACTAACTATGGCTACACCTTC.

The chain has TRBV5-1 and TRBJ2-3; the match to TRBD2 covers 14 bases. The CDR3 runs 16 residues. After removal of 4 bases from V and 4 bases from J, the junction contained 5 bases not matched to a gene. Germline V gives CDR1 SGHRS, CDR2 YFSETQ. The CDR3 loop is CASSALTSGGADTQYF. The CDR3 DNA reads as TGCGCCAGCAGCGCGCTGACTAGCGGGGGGGCAGATACGCAGTATTTT.

In DNA, the CDR3 is TGCGCCACCCAACCGGGGGGGAACGCAGATACGCAGTATTTT. As protein: CATQPGGNADTQYF. V is TRBV5-1 and J is TRBJ2-3, with TRBD2 matching over 8 bases. V lost 9 bases and J lost 4; bases outside the gene matches: 10. This CDR3 contains 14 residues. Germline V CDR1 and CDR2: SGHRS, YFSETQ. The variable domain in full, with the rest retrieved from reference TRBV5-1 and TRBJ2-3, is KAGVTQTPRYLIKTRGQQVTLSCSPISGHRSVSWYQQTPGQGLQFLFEYFSETQRNKGNFPGRFSGRQFSNSRSEMNVSTLELGDSALYLCATQPGGNADTQYFGPGTRLTVL.

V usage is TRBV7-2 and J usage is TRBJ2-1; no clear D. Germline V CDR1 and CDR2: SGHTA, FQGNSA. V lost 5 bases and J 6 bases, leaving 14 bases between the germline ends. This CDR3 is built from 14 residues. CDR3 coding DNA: TGTGCCAGCAGCCTAGTGGGTGGTGGCAATGAGCAGTTCTTC. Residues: CASSLVGGGNEQFF.

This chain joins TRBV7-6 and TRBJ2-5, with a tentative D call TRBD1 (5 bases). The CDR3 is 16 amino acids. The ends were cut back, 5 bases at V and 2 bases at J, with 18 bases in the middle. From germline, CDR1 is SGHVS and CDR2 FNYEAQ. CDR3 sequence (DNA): TGTGCCAGCAGCCCGAAGGGGTTCCTCATACAAGAGACCCAGTACTTC. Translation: CASSPKGFLIQETQYF.

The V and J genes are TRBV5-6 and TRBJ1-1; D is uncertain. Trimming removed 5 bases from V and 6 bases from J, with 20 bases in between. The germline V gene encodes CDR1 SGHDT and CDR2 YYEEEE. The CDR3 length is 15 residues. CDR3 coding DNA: TGTGCCAGCAGTTCATCGACCCGGGGATTTTCTGAAGCTTTCTTT. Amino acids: CASSSSTRGFSEAFF.

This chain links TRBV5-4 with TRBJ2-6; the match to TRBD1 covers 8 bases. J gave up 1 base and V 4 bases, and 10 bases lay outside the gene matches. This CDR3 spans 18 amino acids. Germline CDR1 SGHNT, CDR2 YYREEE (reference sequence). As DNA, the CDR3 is TGTGCCAGCAGCCGAGGGGACAGGCTGCTTTCTGGGGCCAACGTCCTGACTTTC. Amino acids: CASSRGDRLLSGANVLTF.

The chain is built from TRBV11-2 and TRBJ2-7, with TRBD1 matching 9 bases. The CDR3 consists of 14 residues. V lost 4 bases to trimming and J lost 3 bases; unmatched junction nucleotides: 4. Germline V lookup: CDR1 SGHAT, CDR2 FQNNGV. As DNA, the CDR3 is TGTGCCAGCAGCTACGGGACAGGGAACTACGAGCAGTACTTC. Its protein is CASSYGTGNYEQYF.

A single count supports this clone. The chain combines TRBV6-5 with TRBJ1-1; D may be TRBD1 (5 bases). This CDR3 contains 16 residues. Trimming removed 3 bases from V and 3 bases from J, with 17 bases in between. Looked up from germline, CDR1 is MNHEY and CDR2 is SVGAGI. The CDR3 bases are TGTGCCAGCAGTTATAGGCGTTTTGGGGGTTACACTGAAGCTTTCTTT. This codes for CASSYRRFGGYTEAFF.

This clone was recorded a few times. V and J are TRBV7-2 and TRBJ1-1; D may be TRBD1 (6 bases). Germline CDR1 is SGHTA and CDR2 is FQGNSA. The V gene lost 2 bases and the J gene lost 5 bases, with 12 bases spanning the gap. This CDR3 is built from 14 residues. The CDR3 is CASSLFSGETEAFF. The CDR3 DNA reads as TGTGCCAGCAGCTTATTTTCAGGGGAAACTGAAGCTTTCTTT.

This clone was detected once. The CDR3 sequence is CASSVQTGYGNTIYF. CDR3 bases: TGTGCCAGCAGCGTACAAACAGGGTACGGAAACACCATATATTTT. This sequence joins TRBV9 and TRBJ1-3; maybe TRBD1 (6 bases). CDR3 length: 15 amino acids. Looked up from germline, CDR1 is SGDLS and CDR2 is YYNGEE. Trimming stripped 1 base from V and 4 bases from J, with 12 bases between.

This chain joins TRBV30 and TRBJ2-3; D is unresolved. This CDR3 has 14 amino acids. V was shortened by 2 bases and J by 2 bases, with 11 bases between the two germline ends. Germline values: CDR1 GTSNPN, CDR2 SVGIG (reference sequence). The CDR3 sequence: CAWSSLRSTDTQYF. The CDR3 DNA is TGTGCCTGGAGTTCCCTGCGATCCACAGATACGCAGTATTTT.

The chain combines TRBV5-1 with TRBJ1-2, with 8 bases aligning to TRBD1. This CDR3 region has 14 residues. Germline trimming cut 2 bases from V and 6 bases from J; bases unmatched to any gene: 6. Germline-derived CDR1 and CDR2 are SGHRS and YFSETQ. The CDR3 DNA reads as TGCGCCAGCAGCTTCGGGACAGGCAGTAATGGCTACACCTTC. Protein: CASSFGTGSNGYTF.

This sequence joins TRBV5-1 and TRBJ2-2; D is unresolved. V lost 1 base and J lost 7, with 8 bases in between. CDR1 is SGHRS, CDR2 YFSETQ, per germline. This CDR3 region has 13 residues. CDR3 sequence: CASSLWAGGELFF. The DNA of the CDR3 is TGCGCCAGCAGCTTGTGGGCCGGCGGGGAGCTGTTTTTT.

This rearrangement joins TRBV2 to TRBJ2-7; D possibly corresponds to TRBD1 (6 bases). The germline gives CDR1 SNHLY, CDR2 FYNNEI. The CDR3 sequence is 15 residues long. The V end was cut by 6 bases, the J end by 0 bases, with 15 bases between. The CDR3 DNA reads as TGTGCCAGCAGAGAAAAGGGGACATACTCCTACGAGCAGTACGTC. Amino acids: CASREKGTYSYEQYV.

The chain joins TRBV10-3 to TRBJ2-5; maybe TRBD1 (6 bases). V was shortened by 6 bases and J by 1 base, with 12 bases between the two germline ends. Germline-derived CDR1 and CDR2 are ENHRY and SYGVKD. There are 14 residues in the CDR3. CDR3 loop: CAIRKQQGQETQYF. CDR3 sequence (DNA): TGTGCCATCAGAAAACAACAGGGCCAAGAGACCCAGTACTTC.

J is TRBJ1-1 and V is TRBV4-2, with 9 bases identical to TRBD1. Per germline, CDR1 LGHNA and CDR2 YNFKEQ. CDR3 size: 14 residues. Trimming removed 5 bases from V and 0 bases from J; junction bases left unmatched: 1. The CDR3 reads CASSTGGLNTEAFF. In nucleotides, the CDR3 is TGTGCCAGCAGCACAGGGGGCTTGAACACTGAAGCTTTCTTT.

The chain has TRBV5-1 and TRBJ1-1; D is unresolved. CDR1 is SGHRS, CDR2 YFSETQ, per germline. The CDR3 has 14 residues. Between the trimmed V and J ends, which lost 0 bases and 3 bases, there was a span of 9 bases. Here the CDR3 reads CASSLVPDHTEAFF. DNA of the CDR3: TGCGCCAGCAGCTTGGTTCCCGATCACACTGAAGCTTTCTTT.

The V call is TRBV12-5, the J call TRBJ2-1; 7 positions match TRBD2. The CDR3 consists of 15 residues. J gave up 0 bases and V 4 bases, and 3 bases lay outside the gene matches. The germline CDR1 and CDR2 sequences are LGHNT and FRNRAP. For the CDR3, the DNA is TGTGCTAGTGGTTCTCGGGGGGTCTCCTACAATGAGCAGTTCTTC. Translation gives CASGSRGVSYNEQFF.

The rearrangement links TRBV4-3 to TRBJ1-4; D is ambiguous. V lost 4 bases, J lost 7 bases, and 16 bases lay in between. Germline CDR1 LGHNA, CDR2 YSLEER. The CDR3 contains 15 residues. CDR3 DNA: TGCGCCAGCAGCCGAGCATGGACGGCGGGTGAAAAACTGTTTTTT. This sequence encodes CASSRAWTAGEKLFF.

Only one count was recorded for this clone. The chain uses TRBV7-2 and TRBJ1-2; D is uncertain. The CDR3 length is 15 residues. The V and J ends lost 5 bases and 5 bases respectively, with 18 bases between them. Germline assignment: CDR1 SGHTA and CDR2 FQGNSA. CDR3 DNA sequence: TGTGCCAGCAGCCGAGGGCCCGCTTCTCTTTATGGCTACACCTTC. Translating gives CASSRGPASLYGYTF.

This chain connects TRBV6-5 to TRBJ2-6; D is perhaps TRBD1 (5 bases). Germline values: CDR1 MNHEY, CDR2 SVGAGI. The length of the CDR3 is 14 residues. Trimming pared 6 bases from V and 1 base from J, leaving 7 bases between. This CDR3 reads CASRRQSGANVLTF. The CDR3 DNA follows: TGTGCCAGCAGGAGACAGTCTGGGGCCAACGTCCTGACTTTC.